The clone carrying this T cell receptor beta chain was seen a single time. This entry comes from a study of OX40 agonist ivuxolimab in advanced cancers. The CDR3 length is 12 residues. Germline loops: CDR1 SGHNT, CDR2 YYREEE (reference sequence). V lost 2 bases and J 6 bases, leaving 9 bases between the germline ends. The repertoire was sequenced with immunoSEQ multiplex PCR; TCRdb's copy has only in-frame clones and lacks some. This table holds 60,000 to 75,000 clones, around 81% found once. The rearrangement links TRBV5-4 to TRBJ2-7; D uncertain. The TCR sequence derives from an adult with an advanced solid tumor such as melanoma, head and neck, liver or kidney cancer. The material was CD4+ or CD8+ T cells sorted from blood, obtained in a trial of the OX40 agonist ivuxolimab. The CDR3 protein is CASSFGYGEQYF. The CDR3 region has the DNA TGTGCCAGCAGCTTTGGCTACGGCGAGCAGTACTTC.